This passage covers 5 T cell receptor beta chains from one sample sequenced in a study of memory B cells and T cells in multiple sclerosis. After stimulus-free culture, autoproliferating CFSE-dim and non-proliferating CFSE-high T cells were sequenced separately. Pooled replicate wells came from 5x10^7 CFSE-labeled PBMCs cultured less than nine days without stimulus. Method: immunoSEQ multiplex PCR; TCRdb's copy keeps in-frame clones and lacks some. The sample carries 35,000 to 55,000 clones, roughly 82% recorded once. These receptors' targets are unknown. Sequences were obtained from PBMCs from blood kept in culture. These receptors were taken from a human donor with multiple sclerosis.

This clone has a handful of counts. The rearrangement joins TRBV4-3 to TRBJ2-7, with a possible D match to TRBD1 (5 bases). The CDR3 extends over 14 amino acids. V was trimmed by 2 bases and J by 3 bases, leaving 11 bases between them. From germline, CDR1 is LGHNA and CDR2 YSLEER. Here the CDR3 reads CASSQYRTLYEQYF. CDR3 in DNA: TGCGCCAGCAGCCAATACCGGACACTCTACGAGCAGTACTTC.

The rearrangement links TRBV6-5 to TRBJ1-6, with D hard to call. Germline-derived CDR1 and CDR2 are MNHEY and SVGAGI. V was shortened by 10 bases and J by 7 bases, with 17 bases between the two germline ends. There are 14 residues in the CDR3. CDR3 nucleotide sequence: TGTGCCACCTCCCGGGTACGGGAGAATTCACCCCTCCACTTT. Translating it yields CATSRVRENSPLHF.

This clone has just one count. The CDR3 DNA is TGTGCCAGCAGCTTAGGTTGGGGGGCTTACAATGAGCAGTTCTTC. This translates into CASSLGWGAYNEQFF. The chain uses TRBV7-6 and TRBJ2-1; D is tentatively TRBD1 or TRBD2 (6 bases each). The CDR3 is 15 residues long. CDR1 is SGHVS and CDR2 is FNYEAQ in the germline V gene. V gave up 1 base and J gave up 4 bases, with 11 bases separating them. Drawing the rest from reference TRBV7-6 and TRBJ2-1, the complete variable domain is GAGVSQSPRYKVTKRGQDVALRCDPISGHVSLYWYRQALGQGPEFLTYFNYEAQQDKSGLPNDRFSAERPEGSISTLTIQRTEQRDSAMYRCASSLGWGAYNEQFFGPGTRLTVL.

The V call is TRBV4-3, the J call TRBJ1-1; D gene unclear. Trimming pared 2 bases from V and 1 base from J, leaving 11 bases between. Germline V gene data show CDR1 as LGHNA and CDR2 as YSLEER. The CDR3 covers 15 residues. The CDR3 DNA sequence: TGCGCCAGCAGCCAATACAGTTACGGGAACACTGAAGCTTTCTTT. As protein: CASSQYSYGNTEAFF.

J is TRBJ2-7 and V is TRBV10-2; perhaps TRBD1 as D (6 bases). The CDR3 is 16 amino acids. Looked up from germline, CDR1 is WSHSY and CDR2 is SAAADI. V shed 0 bases and J shed 2 bases, with 14 bases lying between them. CDR3 in DNA: TGCGCCAGCAGTGAGTCTTGGGGGCCGGACCCCTACGAGCAGTACTTC. Amino acid sequence: CASSESWGPDPYEQYF.